What follows describes a single T cell receptor beta chain. The antigen remains undetermined. The trim removed 0 bases at V and 0 bases at J, leaving 9 bases unmatched. The CDR3 runs to 19 residues. Germline CDR1 reads SGDLS; CDR2 reads YYNGEE. The data were obtained in a study of blood T cells in healthy people across ages. A sample-barcoded 5' primer and a J-beta primer mix were used in a second PCR of roughly 6 to 12 cycles. One entry per CDR3 protein, called by TCRdb with MiXCR from the 5' RACE reads. Of about 730,000 distinct CDR3 sequences detected, 43% appear once; the ten largest clones hold roughly 20%. General observations from the study: Long-lived donors had more naive CD4+ cells and higher diversity than aged donors.

V usage is TRBV9 and J usage is TRBJ2-3; 11 bases agree with TRBD2. This TCR came from a woman in her fifties or sixties in good health. Sequenced: blood. CDR3: CASSVDPSGGSPSTDTQYF. In DNA, the CDR3 is TGTGCCAGCAGCGTAGACCCTAGCGGGGGGAGCCCTAGCACAGATACGCAGTATTTT.